The T cell receptor beta chain described here comes from a study of control samples from healthy donors and cancer patients. Assay used: immunoSEQ multiplex PCR; TCRdb lists only in-frame clones, some missing. The top ten hold roughly 2.5% of the sample, which has roughly 120,000 clones, over 90% seen once. The sequencing input was blood. The receptor's source is a man aged 25 to 40 in good health.

In DNA form, the CDR3 reads TGTGCCACAAAAGGACAGGTGACGGCGACTAATGAAAAACTGTTTTTT. It encodes CATKGQVTATNEKLFF. J is TRBJ1-4 and V is TRBV2; 7 bases match TRBD1. This CDR3 contains 16 residues. With V trimmed by 10 bases and J by 2 bases, 13 bases remained unmatched. Looked up from germline, CDR1 is SNHLY and CDR2 is FYNNEI.